The 3 T cell receptor beta chains reported below all come from one sample, sequenced in a study of Graves' ophthalmopathy and Graves' hyperthyroidism. From RNA, the CDR3 regions of TCR beta chains were amplified and sequenced. The first-round RT-PCR employed HTBI primers together with the Qiagen OneStep RT-PCR kit. A multiplex PCR was then performed as the second round. TCRdb used MiXCR to reprocess the multiplex PCR reads, holding one entry per CDR3 protein. The sample records about 1.1 million distinct CDR3 sequences, about 36% being singletons. Sequencing used peripheral blood or thyroid tissue (not recorded which). The receptors originated from an adult man with Graves' hyperthyroidism.

This clonotype turned up a few times. The CDR3 is CASSLVGRGENTEAFF. CDR3 DNA: TGTGCCAGCAGTTTAGTAGGGCGGGGGGAGAACACTGAAGCTTTCTTT. The chain recombines TRBV12-3 or TRBV12-4 with TRBJ1-1; D might be TRBD1 (5 bases). This CDR3 comprises 16 residues. With 1 base removed from V and 1 base from J, the gap between germline ends came to 13 bases.

The chain has TRBV7-9 and TRBJ2-7; TRBD2 aligns across 10 bases. The CDR3 spans 17 residues. V lost 5 bases and J lost 0; bases outside the gene matches: 10. Germline CDR1 and CDR2: SEHNR and FQNEAQ (reference sequence). CDR3 nucleotides: TGTGCCAGCAGCGCAGAGGGGGGACTAGCGATCTCCTACGAGCAGTACTTC. Encoded protein: CASSAEGGLAISYEQYF.

In its sample, this clonotype was seen a few times. This could be a read error, since a much larger clone is one nucleotide away. The chain carries TRBV19 and TRBJ1-1; TRBD1 matches at 7 bases. The CDR3 extends over 15 amino acids. J was trimmed by 1 base and V by 5 bases; bases with no gene match: 7. CDR1 LNHDA and CDR2 SQIVND come from the germline V gene (reference sequence). In DNA form, the CDR3 reads TGTGCCAGTAGTCAAACTGAGGGGGCGAACACTGAAGCTTTCTTT. It specifies CASSQTEGANTEAFF.